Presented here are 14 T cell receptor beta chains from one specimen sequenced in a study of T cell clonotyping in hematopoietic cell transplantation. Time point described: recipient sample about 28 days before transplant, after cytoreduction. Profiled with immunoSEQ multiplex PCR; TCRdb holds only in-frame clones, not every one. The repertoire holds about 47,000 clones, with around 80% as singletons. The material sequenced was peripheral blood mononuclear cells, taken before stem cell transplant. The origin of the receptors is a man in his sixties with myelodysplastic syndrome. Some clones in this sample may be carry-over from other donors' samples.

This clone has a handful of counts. This CDR3 is CASSLPDPGVNSPLHF. CDR3 DNA: TGTGCCAGCAGCTTACCCGACCCTGGCGTCAATTCACCCCTCCACTTT. J is TRBJ1-6 and V is TRBV11-2, with no clear D. V lost 2 bases, J lost 7 bases, and 15 bases lay in between. This CDR3 has 16 amino acids. Per the germline V gene, CDR1 is SGHAT and CDR2 is FQNNGV.

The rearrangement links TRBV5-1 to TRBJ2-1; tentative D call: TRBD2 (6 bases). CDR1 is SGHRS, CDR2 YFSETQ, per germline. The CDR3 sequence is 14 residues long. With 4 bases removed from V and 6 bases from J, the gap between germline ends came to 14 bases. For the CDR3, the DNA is TGCGCCAGCAGCCCGGGGGAGAGGGGCAATGAGCAGTTCTTC. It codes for CASSPGERGNEQFF. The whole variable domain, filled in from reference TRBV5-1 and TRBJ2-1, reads KAGVTQTPRYLIKTRGQQVTLSCSPISGHRSVSWYQQTPGQGLQFLFEYFSETQRNKGNFPGRFSGRQFSNSRSEMNVSTLELGDSALYLCASSPGERGNEQFFGPGTRLTVL.

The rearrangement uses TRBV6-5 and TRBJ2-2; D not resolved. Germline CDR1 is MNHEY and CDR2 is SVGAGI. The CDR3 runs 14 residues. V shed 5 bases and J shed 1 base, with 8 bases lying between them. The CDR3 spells CASSPRQNTGELFF. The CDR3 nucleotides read TGTGCCAGCAGTCCGAGACAGAACACCGGGGAGCTGTTTTTT.

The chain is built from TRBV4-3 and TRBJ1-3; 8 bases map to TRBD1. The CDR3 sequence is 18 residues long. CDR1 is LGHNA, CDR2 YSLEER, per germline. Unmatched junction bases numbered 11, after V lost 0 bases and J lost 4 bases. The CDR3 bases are TGCGCCAGCAGCCAAGAATTTCGGCAGGGGGCGAGAGGAAACACCATATATTTT. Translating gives CASSQEFRQGARGNTIYF.

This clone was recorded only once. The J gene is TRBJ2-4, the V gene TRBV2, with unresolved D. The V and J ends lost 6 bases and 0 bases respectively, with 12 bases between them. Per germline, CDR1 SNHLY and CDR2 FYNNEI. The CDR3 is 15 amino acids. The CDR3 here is CASSDFDLAKNIQYF. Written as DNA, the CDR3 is TGTGCCAGCAGCGACTTTGACCTAGCCAAAAACATTCAGTACTTC.

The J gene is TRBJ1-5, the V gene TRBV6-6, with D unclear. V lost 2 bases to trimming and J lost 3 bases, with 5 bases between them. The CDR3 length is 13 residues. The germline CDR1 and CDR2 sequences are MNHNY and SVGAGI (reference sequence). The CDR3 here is CASSYRDNQPQHF. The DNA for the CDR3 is TGTGCCAGCAGTTACAGGGACAATCAGCCCCAGCATTTT.

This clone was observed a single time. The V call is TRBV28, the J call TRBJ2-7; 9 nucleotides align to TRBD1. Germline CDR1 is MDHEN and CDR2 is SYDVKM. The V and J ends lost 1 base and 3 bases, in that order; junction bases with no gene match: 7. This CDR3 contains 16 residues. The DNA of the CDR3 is TGTGCCAGCAGTTTATTGGGGACAGGGCAAATCTACGAGCAGTACTTC. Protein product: CASSLLGTGQIYEQYF. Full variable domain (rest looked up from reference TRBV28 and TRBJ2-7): DVKVTQSSRYLVKRTGEKVFLECVQDMDHENMFWYRQDPGLGLRLIYFSYDVKMKEKGDIPEGYSVSREKKERFSLILESASTNQTSMYLCASSLLGTGQIYEQYFGPGTRLTVT.

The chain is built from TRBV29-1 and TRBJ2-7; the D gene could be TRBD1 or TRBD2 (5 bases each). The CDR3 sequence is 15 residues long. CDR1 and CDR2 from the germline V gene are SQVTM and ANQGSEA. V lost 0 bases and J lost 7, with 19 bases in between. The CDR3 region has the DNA TGCAGCGTTGAAGATCTCTACCAGGGAGTGGGTGAGCAGTACTTC. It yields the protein CSVEDLYQGVGEQYF.

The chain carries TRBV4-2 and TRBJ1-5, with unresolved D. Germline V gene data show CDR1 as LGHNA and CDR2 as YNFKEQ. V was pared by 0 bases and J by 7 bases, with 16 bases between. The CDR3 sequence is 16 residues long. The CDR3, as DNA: TGTGCCAGCAGCCAAGAGCGGGCACAGTCGGGGCAGCCCCAGCATTTT. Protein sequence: CASSQERAQSGQPQHF.

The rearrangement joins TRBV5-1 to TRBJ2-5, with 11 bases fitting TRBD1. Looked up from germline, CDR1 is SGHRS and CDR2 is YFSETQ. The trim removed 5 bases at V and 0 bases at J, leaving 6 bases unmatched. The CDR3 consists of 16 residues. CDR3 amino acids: CASSAGTGGYQETQYF. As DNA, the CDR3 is TGCGCCAGCAGTGCCGGGACAGGGGGTTACCAAGAGACCCAGTACTTC.

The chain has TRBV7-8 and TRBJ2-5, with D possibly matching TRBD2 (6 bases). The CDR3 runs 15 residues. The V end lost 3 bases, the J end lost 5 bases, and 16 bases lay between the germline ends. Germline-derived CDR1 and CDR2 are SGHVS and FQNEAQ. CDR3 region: CASSFRTGVGETQYF. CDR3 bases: TGTGCCAGCAGCTTCCGGACGGGAGTAGGGGAGACCCAGTACTTC.

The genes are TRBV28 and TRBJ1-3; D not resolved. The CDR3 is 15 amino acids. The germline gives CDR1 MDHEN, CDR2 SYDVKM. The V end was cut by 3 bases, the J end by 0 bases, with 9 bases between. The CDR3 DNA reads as TGTGCCAGCAGTTTCGAAGGGCTCTCTGGAAACACCATATATTTT. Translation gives CASSFEGLSGNTIYF.

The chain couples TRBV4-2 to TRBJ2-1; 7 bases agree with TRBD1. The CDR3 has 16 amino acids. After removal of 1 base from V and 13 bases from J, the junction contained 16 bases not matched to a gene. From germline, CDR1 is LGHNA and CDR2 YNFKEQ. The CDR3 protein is CASSQALHAGDREQFF. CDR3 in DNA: TGTGCCAGCAGCCAAGCCCTGCATGCCGGCGACAGGGAACAGTTCTTC.

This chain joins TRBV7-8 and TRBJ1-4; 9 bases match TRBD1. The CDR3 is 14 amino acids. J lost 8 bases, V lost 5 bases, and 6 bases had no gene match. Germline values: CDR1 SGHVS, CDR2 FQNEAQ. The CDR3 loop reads CASSPQGAWEKLFF. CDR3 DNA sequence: TGTGCCAGCAGCCCACAGGGGGCTTGGGAAAAACTGTTTTTT.